Following are 29 T cell receptor beta chains from one sample sequenced in a study of cytomegalovirus exposure and HLA in healthy donors. Profiled with immunoSEQ multiplex PCR; TCRdb holds only in-frame clones, not every one. Of some 330,000 clones listed, approximately 90% are singletons. Sequencing input: PBMCs. The receptor set was obtained from a woman aged 18-29 years in good health and CMV-seronegative.

The rearrangement joins TRBV4-3 to TRBJ2-7, with 7 nucleotides matching TRBD1. Unmatched junction bases numbered 12, after V lost 1 base and J lost 6 bases. CDR1 is LGHNA and CDR2 is YSLEER in the germline V gene. This CDR3 is 16 amino acids long. CDR3: CASSQVNEGATGEQYF. The CDR3, as DNA: TGCGCCAGCAGCCAAGTTAACGAGGGGGCGACGGGCGAGCAGTACTTC.

The chain is built from TRBV9 and TRBJ2-7; D is perhaps TRBD2 (6 bases). This CDR3 region has 14 residues. V was trimmed by 4 bases and J by 6 bases, leaving 17 bases between them. CDR1 SGDLS and CDR2 YYNGEE come from the germline V gene. CDR3 region: CASSPMRDLGEQYF. Here the CDR3 DNA reads TGTGCCAGCAGCCCGATGCGGGACTTGGGCGAGCAGTACTTC.

This rearrangement joins TRBV7-9 to TRBJ2-3; D is ambiguous. V shed 1 base and J shed 0 bases, with 8 bases lying between them. The germline CDR1 and CDR2 sequences are SEHNR and FQNEAQ (reference sequence). This CDR3 has 15 amino acids. CDR3 bases: TGTGCCAGCAGCTTAGATGATCAGAGCACAGATACGCAGTATTTT. As protein: CASSLDDQSTDTQYF.

This rearrangement joins TRBV9 to TRBJ2-7, with D possibly matching TRBD2 (5 bases). The CDR3 spans 14 residues. V dropped 0 bases and J dropped 3 bases, with 10 bases sitting between them. CDR1 is SGDLS and CDR2 is YYNGEE in the germline V gene. The CDR3 DNA reads as TGTGCCAGCAGCGTAGGGGCGGGCGACTACGAGCAGTACTTC. This encodes CASSVGAGDYEQYF.

This chain uses TRBV29-1 with TRBJ2-7; no definite D call. V shed 4 bases and J shed 3 bases, with 13 bases lying between them. Germline V CDR1 and CDR2: SQVTM, ANQGSEA. This CDR3 comprises 13 residues. Here the CDR3 reads CSVGVRLNYEQYF. The CDR3 DNA reads TGCAGCGTTGGCGTGCGGTTGAACTACGAGCAGTACTTC.

The chain joins TRBV4-2 to TRBJ2-7; 8 positions agree with TRBD2. The germline CDR1 and CDR2 sequences are LGHNA and YNFKEQ. After removal of 1 base from V and 1 base from J, the junction contained 3 bases not matched to a gene. The CDR3 runs to 15 residues. This chain's CDR3 is CASSQGSGNSYEQYF. CDR3 nucleotide sequence: TGTGCCAGCAGCCAAGGTAGCGGGAATTCCTACGAGCAGTACTTC.

The table lists this clone with a count of one. The same CDR3 arises from other DNA sequences in this sample as well. The chain combines TRBV6-5 with TRBJ2-7; possible D gene TRBD1, 5 bases. CDR3 length equals 12 residues. The germline V gene has CDR1 MNHEY and CDR2 SVGAGI. V was trimmed by 6 bases and J by 4 bases, leaving 10 bases between them. The CDR3 loop reads CASSSQGYEQYF. The CDR3 nucleotides are TGTGCCAGCAGCTCTCAGGGTTACGAGCAGTACTTC.

The chain recombines TRBV27 with TRBJ2-1; TRBD1 agrees at 9 bases. The length of the CDR3 is 15 residues. V was pared by 0 bases and J by 3 bases, with 0 bases of the junction left unmatched. CDR1 and CDR2 (germline): MNHEY, SMNVEV (reference sequence). The CDR3 nucleotides are TGTGCCAGCAGTTTATCGGGACAGGGCTACAATGAGCAGTTCTTC. Its translation: CASSLSGQGYNEQFF.

This chain joins TRBV11-1 and TRBJ2-1; 14 bases match TRBD2. This CDR3 contains 15 residues. Germline V gives CDR1 SGHAT, CDR2 FQDESV (reference sequence). V shed 5 bases and J 8 bases; nucleotides not matched to a gene: 5. The CDR3 spells CASSPGTSGRHEQFF. DNA for the CDR3: TGTGCCAGCAGCCCTGGGACTAGCGGGAGACATGAGCAGTTCTTC.

The J gene is TRBJ2-1, the V gene TRBV6-5; 11 bases agree with TRBD2. This CDR3 is 14 amino acids long. CDR1 is MNHEY, CDR2 SVGAGI, per germline. V gave up 10 bases and J gave up 5 bases; unmatched junction bases: 7. Written as DNA, the CDR3 is TGTGCCAACCATAGCGGGAGGGCCGACAATGAGCAGTTCTTC. This encodes CANHSGRADNEQFF.

Points on this clone: In the same sample, other DNA sequences code for this CDR3. This chain uses TRBV30 with TRBJ1-4; D might be TRBD1 (5 bases). This CDR3 is built from 14 residues. The germline CDR1 and CDR2 sequences are GTSNPN and SVGIG (reference sequence). Trimming cost V 0 bases and J 2 bases, with 7 bases left between them. The CDR3 reads CAWSVGGTNEKLFF. The CDR3 DNA reads TGTGCCTGGAGTGTTGGGGGGACTAATGAAAAACTGTTTTTT.

The J gene is TRBJ1-2, the V gene TRBV7-8; 7 nucleotides agree with TRBD1. The CDR3 consists of 15 residues. Germline V gives CDR1 SGHVS, CDR2 FQNEAQ. The junction had 8 bases not matched to a gene; V was cut back by 4 bases and J by 3 bases. This CDR3 reads CASSSRRDSDYGYTF. The CDR3 DNA reads TGTGCCAGCAGCTCCCGCCGGGACAGTGACTATGGCTACACCTTC. Full variable domain (rest looked up from reference TRBV7-8 and TRBJ1-2): GAGVSQSPRYKVAKRGQDVALRCDPISGHVSLFWYQQALGQGPEFLTYFQNEAQLDKSGLPSDRFFAERPEGSVSTLKIQRTQQEDSAVYLCASSSRRDSDYGYTFGSGTRLTVV.

This chain links TRBV5-1 with TRBJ2-5; 7 positions match TRBD1. The CDR3 covers 15 residues. Germline CDR1 SGHRS, CDR2 YFSETQ. V was clipped by 3 bases and J by 2 bases; unmatched bases: 7. Here the CDR3 reads CASSSGQSFQETQYF. The CDR3 coding sequence is TGCGCCAGCAGCTCGGGACAGAGCTTTCAAGAGACCCAGTACTTC. Filled out from reference TRBV5-1 and TRBJ2-5, the complete variable domain reads KAGVTQTPRYLIKTRGQQVTLSCSPISGHRSVSWYQQTPGQGLQFLFEYFSETQRNKGNFPGRFSGRQFSNSRSEMNVSTLELGDSALYLCASSSGQSFQETQYFGPGTRLLVL.

The rearrangement uses TRBV18 and TRBJ2-7; TRBD2 might be the D (5 bases). The germline gives CDR1 KGHSH, CDR2 LQKENI. The CDR3 is 15 amino acids. The germline V and J ends were trimmed by 1 base and 7 bases, with 17 bases remaining between them. The CDR3 coding sequence is TGTGCCAGCTCACCACGGCAGGAGGAAAGGGATGAGCAGTACTTC. Encoded protein: CASSPRQEERDEQYF.

V gene TRBV2 combines with J gene TRBJ2-3, with a possible D match to TRBD1 (6 bases). This CDR3 contains 14 residues. Germline assignment: CDR1 SNHLY and CDR2 FYNNEI. Trimming pared 6 bases from V and 1 base from J, leaving 11 bases between. The CDR3 loop reads CASSERQGTDTQYF. The DNA of the CDR3 is TGTGCCAGCAGCGAGAGACAGGGCACAGATACGCAGTATTTT.

V and J are TRBV6-6 and TRBJ2-1; TRBD2 matches at 7 bases. Germline CDR1 is MNHNY and CDR2 is SVGAGI (reference sequence). The CDR3 contains 13 residues. V lost 5 bases, J lost 12 bases, and 10 bases stayed unmatched. The DNA for the CDR3 is TGTGCCAGCAGTCTCGCTAGCGGCTCCGGGCAGTTCTTC. This sequence encodes CASSLASGSGQFF.

V and J are TRBV4-2 and TRBJ1-2, with 8 positions matching TRBD1. Germline loops: CDR1 LGHNA, CDR2 YNFKEQ. The V segment lost 1 base and the J segment 8 bases; nucleotides outside the gene matches: 3. The CDR3 is made up of 13 amino acids. The CDR3 coding sequence is TGTGCCAGCAGCCAAGGAACAGGGGGAGGCTACACCTTC. Amino acid sequence: CASSQGTGGGYTF.

The chain employs TRBV19 and TRBJ1-2, with TRBD1 matching 7 bases. This CDR3 is built from 13 residues. CDR1 and CDR2 (germline): LNHDA, SQIVND (reference sequence). V shed 10 bases and J 0 bases; nucleotides not matched to a gene: 5. The CDR3 reads CATRQGPNYGYTF. In DNA, the CDR3 is TGTGCCACCCGACAGGGACCTAACTATGGCTACACCTTC. Full variable domain (outside the CDR3, taken from reference TRBV19 and TRBJ1-2): DGGITQSPKYLFRKEGQNVTLSCEQNLNHDAMYWYRQDPGQGLRLIYYSQIVNDFQKGDIAEGYSVSREKKESFPLTVTSAQKNPTAFYLCATRQGPNYGYTFGSGTRLTVV.

The chain employs TRBV11-3 and TRBJ2-1; the D is unclear. V lost 0 bases to trimming and J lost 9 bases, with 9 bases between them. Germline CDR1 is SGHNT and CDR2 is YENEEA. The CDR3 has 13 residues. CDR3: CASSLDRLREQFF. The DNA for the CDR3 is TGTGCCAGCAGCTTAGATCGTCTCCGTGAGCAGTTCTTC.

The chain recombines TRBV6-1 with TRBJ2-3, with 10 bases aligning to TRBD2. The J segment lost 3 bases and the V segment lost 0 bases, leaving 6 bases of the junction unmatched. Germline-derived CDR1 and CDR2 are MNHNS and SASEGT. The CDR3 has 17 amino acids. DNA for the CDR3: TGTGCCAGCAGTGAAGCGCTCCGGACTAGCGGTACAGATACGCAGTATTTT. This sequence encodes CASSEALRTSGTDTQYF.

This clone was counted a few times. The V gene is TRBV2, the J gene TRBJ2-7; D perhaps matches TRBD1 (6 bases). Per the germline V gene, CDR1 is SNHLY and CDR2 is FYNNEI. Trimming cost V 8 bases and J 6 bases, with 20 bases left between them. CDR3 length equals 14 residues. CDR3 residues: CASLLMGQGGEQYF. The CDR3 bases are TGTGCCAGCCTCCTTATGGGACAAGGCGGCGAGCAGTACTTC.

This rearrangement joins TRBV25-1 to TRBJ2-4, with a tentative D call TRBD2 (6 bases). The CDR3 is made up of 15 amino acids. Germline V gene sequence: CDR1 MGHDK, CDR2 SYGVNS. The V end lost 1 base, the J end lost 6 bases, and 13 bases lay between the germline ends. CDR3 nucleotides: TGTGCCAGCAGTGAATCTGGGACGGAGGGAAACATTCAGTACTTC. This gives the protein CASSESGTEGNIQYF.

The rearrangement links TRBV29-1 to TRBJ1-1, with a possible D match to TRBD1 (5 bases). The V end was cut by 5 bases, the J end by 3 bases, with 16 bases between. CDR1 and CDR2 (germline): SQVTM, ANQGSEA. CDR3 length equals 14 residues. The CDR3 DNA reads as TGCAGCGTTAGGGGAAGGGGATCGCACACTGAAGCTTTCTTT. Its protein is CSVRGRGSHTEAFF.

In this sample, this clone turned up a few times. V gene TRBV7-3 combines with J gene TRBJ2-3; D is possibly TRBD1 (6 bases). CDR1 is SGHTA, CDR2 FQGTGA, per germline. The CDR3 is 13 amino acids. V was cut by 3 bases and J by 4 bases, with 8 bases left in between. This CDR3 is CASSFAGADTQYF. DNA of the CDR3: TGTGCCAGCAGCTTCGCAGGGGCAGATACGCAGTATTTT.

In its sample, this clone was seen once. The V gene is TRBV27, the J gene TRBJ2-5; D call uncertain. Trimming left V 6 bases short and J 2 bases short, with 13 bases between. From germline, CDR1 is MNHEY and CDR2 SMNVEV (reference sequence). The CDR3 is made up of 14 amino acids. Written as DNA, the CDR3 is TGTGCCAGCAGGGGCGTCCAGGAACAAGAGACCCAGTACTTC. It encodes CASRGVQEQETQYF.

This rearrangement joins TRBV29-1 to TRBJ2-1; possibly TRBD2 for D (5 bases). The germline V gene has CDR1 SQVTM and CDR2 ANQGSEA. The V gene lost 2 bases and the J gene lost 8 bases, with 19 bases spanning the gap. The CDR3 covers 15 residues. CDR3 bases: TGCAGCGTTGAATCACCAGCGGAGCCCCCCCATGAGCAGTTCTTC. The encoded protein is CSVESPAEPPHEQFF.

This clone was recorded a few times. The chain combines TRBV28 with TRBJ1-2; no clear D gene. The CDR3 loop spans 15 amino acids. Trimming removed 5 bases from V and 4 bases from J, with 17 bases in between. CDR1 is MDHEN and CDR2 is SYDVKM in the germline V gene. CDR3: CASSRRGGSGYGYTF. The CDR3 DNA sequence: TGTGCCAGCAGTCGACGGGGAGGTTCGGGCTATGGCTACACCTTC.

This rearrangement joins TRBV27 to TRBJ2-3, with TRBD2 matching 8 bases. Germline V lookup: CDR1 MNHEY, CDR2 SMNVEV (reference sequence). The CDR3 runs 15 residues. The ends lost 4 bases at V and 1 base at J; junction bases unmatched: 4. This chain's CDR3 is CASSSPTSGTDTQYF. CDR3 sequence (DNA): TGTGCCAGCAGTTCCCCGACTAGCGGCACAGATACGCAGTATTTT.

This clone has a single count. The sample has other DNA sequences that encode this CDR3 too. The V call is TRBV18, the J call TRBJ2-3, with D unclear. The V gene lost 3 bases and the J gene lost 6 bases, with 4 bases spanning the gap. CDR1 is KGHSH and CDR2 is LQKENI in the germline V gene. The CDR3 runs to 11 residues. CDR3 amino acids: CASSPGDTQYF. As DNA, the CDR3 is TGTGCCAGCTCACCTGGCGATACGCAGTATTTT.